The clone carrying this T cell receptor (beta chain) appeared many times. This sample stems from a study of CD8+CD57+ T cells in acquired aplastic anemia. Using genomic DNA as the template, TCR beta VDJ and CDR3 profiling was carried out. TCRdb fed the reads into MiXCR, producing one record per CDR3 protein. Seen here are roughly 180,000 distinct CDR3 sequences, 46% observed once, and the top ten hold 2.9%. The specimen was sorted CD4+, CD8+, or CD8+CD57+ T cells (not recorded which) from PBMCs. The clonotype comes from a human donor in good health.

CDR3 bases: TGCGCCAGCAGCCCCACAGGGGGGAGAGAGACCCAGTACTTC. This translates into CASSPTGGRETQYF. The chain joins TRBV5-1 to TRBJ2-5; 8 bases align to TRBD1. V gave up 4 bases and J gave up 4 bases; unmatched junction bases: 6. This CDR3 region has 14 residues. Germline V CDR1 and CDR2: SGHRS, YFSETQ. Full variable domain (missing parts from reference TRBV5-1 and TRBJ2-5): KAGVTQTPRYLIKTRGQQVTLSCSPISGHRSVSWYQQTPGQGLQFLFEYFSETQRNKGNFPGRFSGRQFSNSRSEMNVSTLELGDSALYLCASSPTGGRETQYFGPGTRLLVL.